This TCR beta chain was sequenced in a study of human T cells and chemical hapten exposure. Study-wide results and limits: The study found that DPC sensitization did not change TCRs above 1 in 1000 frequency.

MiXCR was run by TCRdb on the RACE reads, yielding one entry per CDR3 protein. There are 95,000 to 150,000 distinct CDR3 sequences in the sample; 13% occur only once, and about 3% lies in the top ten. This clonotype showed up just a few times. The antigen is unknown. CDR3 length equals 15 residues. Germline V lookup: CDR1 LGHNT, CDR2 FRNRAP. V was pared by 6 bases and J by 1 base, with 13 bases between. Time point indicated: pre-sensitization, week 0. Treatment described: therapeutic diphenylcyclopropenone sensitization with weekly scalp DPC. This clonotype originated in a woman aged 18 to 35 with alopecia areata. Some clones in this sample may be carry-over from other donors' samples. Sequenced material: whole blood, taken in connection with sensitization to the hapten diphenylcyclopropenone (DPC). V and J are TRBV12-5 and TRBJ1-3; possibly TRBD1 for D (5 bases). The CDR3 DNA reads TGTGCTAGTGGCTCCCCAGGGACGTCTGGAAACACCATATATTTT. Protein product: CASGSPGTSGNTIYF.